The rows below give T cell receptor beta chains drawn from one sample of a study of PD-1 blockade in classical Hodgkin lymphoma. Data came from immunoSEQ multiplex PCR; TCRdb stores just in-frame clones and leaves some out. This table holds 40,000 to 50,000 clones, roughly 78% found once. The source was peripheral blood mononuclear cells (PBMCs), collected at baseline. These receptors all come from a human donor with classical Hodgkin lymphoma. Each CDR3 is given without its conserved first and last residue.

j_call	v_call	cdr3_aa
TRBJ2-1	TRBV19	ASSTPGGEQF
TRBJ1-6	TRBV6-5	ASRGILSSPLH
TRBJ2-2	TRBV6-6	ASSYQTLAGELF
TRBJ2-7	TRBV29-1	SVEDQDREDEQY
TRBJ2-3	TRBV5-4	ASSSGLVADTQY
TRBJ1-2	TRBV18	ASSPYRGRLDGYT
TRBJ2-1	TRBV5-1	ASSLGGGRRNEQF
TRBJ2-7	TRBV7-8	ASSLTRGLYEQY
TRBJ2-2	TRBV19	ASSTSHNTGELF
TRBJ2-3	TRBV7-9	ASSFRDREERDTQY
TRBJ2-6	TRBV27	ASRFTGGPGANVLT
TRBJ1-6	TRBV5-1	ASSERTGKDSPLH
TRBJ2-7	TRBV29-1	SRGGGFSYEQY
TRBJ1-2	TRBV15	ATSRDGVGGRNYGYT
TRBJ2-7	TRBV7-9	ASSLKVEGQWWDEQY
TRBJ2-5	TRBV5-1	ASSRGLGGGGQETQY
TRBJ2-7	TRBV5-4	ASSPGLEGYEQY
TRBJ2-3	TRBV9	ASSVVDTDTQY
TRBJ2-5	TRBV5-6	ASSLSDLGLAGDETQY
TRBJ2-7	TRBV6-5	ASSHTSGAYEQY
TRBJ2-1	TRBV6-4	ASSLTEYNEQF
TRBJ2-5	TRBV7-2	ASSPRMGETQY
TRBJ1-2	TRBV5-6	ASSAGPGYGYT
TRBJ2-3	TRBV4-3	ASSSQGLAGGDTQY
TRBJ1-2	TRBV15	ATSRDEASSYGYT
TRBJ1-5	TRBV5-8	ASILYGLSNQPQH
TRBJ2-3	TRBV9	ASSVGGGIADTQY
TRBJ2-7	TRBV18	ASSPRTGKDEQY
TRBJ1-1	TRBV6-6	ASSYGQEWNTEAF
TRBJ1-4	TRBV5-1	ASRVGVPNEKLF
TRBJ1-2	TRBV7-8	ASSPSALGAAGYT
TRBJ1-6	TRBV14	ASSHGVGYNSPLH
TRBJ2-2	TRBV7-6	ASSPGLAGTGELF